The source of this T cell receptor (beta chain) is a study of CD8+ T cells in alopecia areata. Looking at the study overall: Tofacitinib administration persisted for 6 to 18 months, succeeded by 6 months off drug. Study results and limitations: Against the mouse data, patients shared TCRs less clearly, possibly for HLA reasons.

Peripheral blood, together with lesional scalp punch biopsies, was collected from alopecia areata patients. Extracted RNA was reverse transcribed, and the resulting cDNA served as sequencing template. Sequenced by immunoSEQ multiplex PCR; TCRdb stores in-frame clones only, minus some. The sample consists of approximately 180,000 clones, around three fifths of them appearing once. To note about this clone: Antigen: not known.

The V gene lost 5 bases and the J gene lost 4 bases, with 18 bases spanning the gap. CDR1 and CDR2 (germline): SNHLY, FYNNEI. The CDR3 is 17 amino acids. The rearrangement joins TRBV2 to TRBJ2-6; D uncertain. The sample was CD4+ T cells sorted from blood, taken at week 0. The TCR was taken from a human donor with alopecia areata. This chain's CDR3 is CASSSTDHFAGANVLTF. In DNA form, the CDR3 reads TGTGCCAGCAGTTCAACAGACCATTTCGCCGGGGCCAACGTCCTGACTTTC. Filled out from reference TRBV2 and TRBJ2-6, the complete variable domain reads EPEVTQTPSHQVTQMGQEVILRCVPISNHLYFYWYRQILGQKVEFLVSFYNNEISEKSEIFDDQFSVERPDGSNFTLKIRSTKLEDSAMYFCASSSTDHFAGANVLTFGAGSRLTVL.